This T cell receptor (beta chain) appears in the sequencing data of a study of cytomegalovirus exposure and HLA in healthy donors. PCR used 60 Vbeta primers and 13 Jbeta primers. Assay: immunoSEQ multiplex PCR; the TCRdb copy retains only in-frame clones and omits some. In the table there are 120,000 or so clones, roughly 80% of which are singletons. The CDR3 runs 15 residues. Trimming left V 1 base short and J 2 bases short, with 8 bases between. CDR1 and CDR2 from the germline V gene are MNHNS and SASEGT. The chain is built from TRBV6-1 and TRBJ1-4, with D perhaps TRBD1 (6 bases). The receptor was derived from a woman aged 40 to 50 in good health and CMV-seronegative. The sequencing sample was made of PBMCs. The DNA of the CDR3 is TGTGCCAGCAGTGAAGTCCAGGGGACTAATGAAAAACTGTTTTTT. It yields the protein CASSEVQGTNEKLFF.